Sequencing of this TCR beta chain was carried out in a study of cytomegalovirus exposure and HLA in healthy donors (dated by TCRdb to the late 2010s). The study in broad terms: An earlier analysis of about 560 of the donors reported 250 to 350 Gb of sequence data and about 120 million unique TCR beta sequences obtained from around 190 million T cells. An earlier analysis of a few hundred of the donors applied high-throughput TCR beta sequencing to assess whether each TCR beta V gene segment acted as functional or pseudogenic. Typing coverage varied by locus: roughly 620-640 donors for A, B, C, DRB1 and DQB1; approximately 520 for DQA1; around 570 for DPA1; more than 450 for DPB1. Among the approximately 400 genotyped donors, around 81% belonged to the genetic ancestry cluster associated with self-reported Caucasian donors. Five DR-DQ haplotypes were handled as single units for association and clustering, since linkage in the cohort was strong. The study profiled the T cell repertoires of some 610 subjects by immunosequencing and related them to cytomegalovirus serostatus. A later genetic analysis used genome-wide SNP genotypes for 398 of the 666 donors, treating that subset as a discovery cohort. Donor age, sex, ethnicity and CMV serostatus were collected together with the repertoire data. All discovery cohort repertoires had been generated on a single sequencing platform. Roughly 300 gigabases of sequencing data and approximately 91 million unique TCR sequences made up an early release that covered over 550 HLA-typed donors. The later analysis used no new phenotypic data to find candidate immune exposures, relying instead on TCR beta sequences and their occurrence across donors. High-throughput TCR immunosequencing, statistical association of individual TCRs with disease status, and machine learning were combined to predict cytomegalovirus infection status. A later analysis re-examined previously published TCR beta repertoires from about 670 donors and added high-resolution HLA genotyping to investigate patterns of TCR occurrence. In addition to the first cohort of about 650 subjects, a separate validation cohort of 120 different subjects was used. The study aimed to test whether signatures of past pathogen exposure could be identified by cataloging public T cell receptors. Among 398 genotyped donors of the cohort, an average of roughly 240,000 unique TCR beta nucleotide sequences were sequenced per donor, roughly 20% of them non-productive. HLA typing covered class I and class II loci at four-digit resolution. Here is what the overall study found, with its caveats: Roughly uniform sequencing depth across donors was assumed in presence/absence analyses, although this assumption may not hold. According to a later genetic analysis, donors in an Asian-associated ancestry cluster had fewer N-insertions in productive TCRs than the approximately 650-donor mean. The classifier was reported to diagnose cytomegalovirus status with high specificity and sensitivity in both the original and validation cohorts. V-gene and J-gene trimming of TCR beta chains was associated with a missense DCLRE1C variant in a later genetic analysis, and the association was replicated in an independent cohort. In vitro tests confirmed that three of the cytomegalovirus-associated TCR beta chains recognize cytomegalovirus antigens. The authors suggested that the approach could potentially be extended to other disease states and immunological phenotypes. The study gave a list of 150 to 200 TCR beta chains associated with cytomegalovirus. Correlated functional status among segregating V segments might be attributable to linkage disequilibrium, but an unknown experimental factor could not be ruled out. HLA typing was unavailable for some donors at each locus, so association tests used only the typed subset. Because counts were too low, roughly 16 rarely observed V segments, including chromosome 9 orphons, were left out of the earlier analysis of roughly 600 of the donors. A further reported finding was that TCR beta sequences accurately predicted the HLA-A and HLA-B alleles for most subjects in the first cohort. A cluster of highly shared sequence variants was judged likely to be a technical artifact of the sequencing pipeline. Assigning TCR associations to individual alleles was difficult when HLA alleles, especially DR and DQ, strongly co-occurred. In a later analysis, the rate of TCR association differed among HLA loci, with DRB1 alleles having the most associated TCRs and HLA-C alleles having the fewest. While some public TCRs were present in many individuals, most TCR sequences turned up only very rarely across donors. Immune exposure information for the cohort was limited to CMV serostatus. Compared with equally common non-associated chains, HLA-associated TCR beta chains in a later analysis were more clonally expanded and had lower generation probabilities. A later analysis reported that several top co-occurrence clusters appeared linked to parvovirus B19, influenza, CMV and Epstein-Barr virus. At a false discovery rate of 0.05, a later analysis linked 16,951 TCR beta sequences to specific HLA alleles. The cohort was sequenced for TCR beta chains only, and without alpha or paired-chain data the features that could be detected were limited. Some IMGT-functional V segments, including TRBV6-2 and TRBV6-3, could not be told apart with the 87-base-pair reads, so those segments were excluded. According to a later analysis, most CMV-associated TCR beta chains appeared to be HLA-restricted, and the HLA associations seemed to be driven largely by CMV exposure. In an earlier analysis of a few hundred of the donors, most TCR beta V segments were observed in productive rearrangements about 87% or about 30% of the time, broadly matching IMGT annotations.

From the germline V gene, CDR1 is SGHDT and CDR2 is YYEEEE. V is shortened by 0 bases, J by 9 bases, and the region joining them spans 13 bases. The CDR3 runs 15 residues from the cysteine to the phenylalanine. The kept DNA is CDR3 alone, 45 bases in frame from the first base. In total, 600 or so healthy bone marrow donors made up the cohort. At the time of sampling, every cohort member was nominally healthy, though immune exposures that went unrecorded were likely present. The donor tested CMV seronegative, placing the donor among the 350 or so seronegative members of the cohort. Each donor provided a peripheral blood sample, and peripheral blood mononuclear cells were used for TCR beta sequencing. Genomic DNA extraction from the blood cell samples was performed with the Qiagen DNeasy Blood Extraction Kit. Library creation used the immunoSEQ multiplex PCR assay. For the multiplex PCR, a mixture combining 60 forward primers for TCR Vbeta segments and 13 reverse primers for TCR Jbeta segments was used. A multiplex PCR assay on genomic DNA amplified the CDR3 region of rearranged TCR beta genes. The Illumina HiSeq System was used to sequence the amplified TCR beta libraries as 87-base-pair reads. In the original analysis: In a later analysis, tens of millions of unique TCR beta chains were counted across the approximately 640 repertoires, and roughly 11 million of these chains were shared by at least two donors. Raw reads were error-corrected and collapsed into unique sequences with a nearest-neighbor algorithm that merged closely related sequences to remove PCR and sequencing errors. V, D and J gene segments were assigned by aligning CDR3 sequences to IMGT reference sequences. Each retained sequence needed at least a six-nucleotide match to both a V gene segment and a J gene segment. A rearrangement was called productive if the CDR3 had no stop codons and remained in frame with V and J, and every other rearrangement was called non-productive. Following IMGT convention, CDR3 was defined as the stretch from the second conserved V-encoded cysteine to the conserved J-encoded phenylalanine. In an earlier analysis of just under 600 of the donors, sequences lacking an unambiguous match to a single V gene segment were excluded. An earlier analysis of fewer than 650 of the donors classified V segments as functional when productive rearrangements were above 56.7% and as segregating when the standard deviation between donors was above 5%. A statistical classification framework was developed to diagnose cytomegalovirus status using the catalog of TCR beta chain sequences. In a later analysis, V and J genes were assigned by comparing TCR nucleotide sequences against IMGT/GENE-DB human TR gene sequences. In a later analysis, CDR3 sequences and most-parsimonious VDJ recombination scenarios were assigned using the TCRdist pipeline. In a later analysis, each TCR beta chain was defined by its CDR3 amino acid sequence together with its V-gene family, and reads without a unique V-gene family were excluded. In a later analysis, 550 to 650 highly shared, low-generation-probability nucleotide sequences were removed to address suspected cross-contamination and a sequencing artifact. A later analysis calculated a clonal expansion index for each public chain from normalized within-repertoire ranks of inferred template counts. In a later analysis, generation probabilities were computed with a VDJ recombination model fitted to out-of-frame rearrangements, and the resulting probabilities were checked against IGoR. In a later analysis, TCR-TCR, TCR-HLA and TCR-CMV co-occurrence was scored with hypergeometric tests, and a repertoire-size bias correction was applied to TCR pairs. False discovery rates were estimated in a later analysis by permuting HLA or CMV assignments 20 times. In a later analysis, co-occurring TCRs were grouped using DBSCAN, with TCRdist sequence similarity added in when clustering inside HLA-allele-positive subsets. Repertoires with fewer than 30,000 or more than 120,000 public chains were left out of co-occurrence clustering, as were five repertoires with anomalous nucleotide sharing. TCRdb re-hosts the immuneACCESS table, in-frame sequences only. Its copies lack some clones; in the studies checked, an unresolved V gene accounts for under half of them, and the cause for the rest is not known. V, J and clone size derive from that table, while D and trimming were established from the DNA sequence. The sample records about 37,000 clones, 81% of which are singletons. The top ten constitute about 9.3% of the sample.

With regard to this clone: Its recognized antigen is unknown. No much larger clonotype is one base removed from it; base qualities were not supplied.

The clonotype comes from a woman aged 35 to 49 in good health and CMV-seronegative. The chain couples TRBV5-6 to TRBJ1-6; no D gene call is confident. Material: PBMCs. The encoded CDR3 is CASSLGGRVGSPLHF. The sequenced DNA: TGTGCCAGCAGCTTGGGTGGGAGGGTCGGTTCACCCCTCCACTTT.